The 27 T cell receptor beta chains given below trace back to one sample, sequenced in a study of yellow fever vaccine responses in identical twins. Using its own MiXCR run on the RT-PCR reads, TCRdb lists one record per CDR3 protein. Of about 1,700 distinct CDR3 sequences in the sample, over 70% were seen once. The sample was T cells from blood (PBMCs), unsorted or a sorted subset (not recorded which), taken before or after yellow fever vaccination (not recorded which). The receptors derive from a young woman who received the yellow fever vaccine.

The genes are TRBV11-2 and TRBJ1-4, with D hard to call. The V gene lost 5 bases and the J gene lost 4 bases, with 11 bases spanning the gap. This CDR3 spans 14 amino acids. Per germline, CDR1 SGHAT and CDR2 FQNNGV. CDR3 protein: CASSETTFNEKLFF. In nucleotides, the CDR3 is TGTGCCAGCAGCGAAACAACCTTTAATGAAAAACTGTTTTTT.

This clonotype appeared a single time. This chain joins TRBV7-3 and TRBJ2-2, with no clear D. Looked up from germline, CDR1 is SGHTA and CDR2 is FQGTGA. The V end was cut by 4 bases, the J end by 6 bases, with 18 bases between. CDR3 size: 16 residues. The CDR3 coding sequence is TGTGCCAGCAGCTCGTACACCATAACAAGGGCCGGGGAGCTGTTTTTT. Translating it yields CASSSYTITRAGELFF.

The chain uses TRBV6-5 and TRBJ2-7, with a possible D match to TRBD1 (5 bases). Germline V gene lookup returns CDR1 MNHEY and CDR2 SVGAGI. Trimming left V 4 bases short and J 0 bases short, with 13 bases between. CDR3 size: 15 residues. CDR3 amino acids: CASSLHQTASYEQYF. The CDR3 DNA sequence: TGTGCCAGCAGTTTACACCAGACAGCCTCCTACGAGCAGTACTTC.

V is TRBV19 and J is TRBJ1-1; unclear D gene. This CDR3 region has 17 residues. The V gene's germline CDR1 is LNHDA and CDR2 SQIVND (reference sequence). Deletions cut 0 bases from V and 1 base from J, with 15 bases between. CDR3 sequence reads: CASSIDSFQAGNTEAFF. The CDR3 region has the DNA TGTGCCAGTAGTATAGATTCTTTTCAGGCCGGGAACACTGAAGCTTTCTTT.

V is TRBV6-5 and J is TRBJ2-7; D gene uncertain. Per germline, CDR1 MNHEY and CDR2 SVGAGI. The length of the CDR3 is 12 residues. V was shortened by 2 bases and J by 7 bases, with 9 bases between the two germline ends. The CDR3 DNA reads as TGTGCCAGCAGTTACGTCTTCCGGGAGCAGTACTTC. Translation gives CASSYVFREQYF.

The CDR3 loop reads CASSPGTVNYGYTF. CDR3 DNA: TGTGCCAGCAGTCCCGGGACGGTTAACTATGGCTACACCTTC. This sequence joins TRBV12-3 or TRBV12-4 and TRBJ1-2; D might be TRBD1 (5 bases). This CDR3 is built from 14 residues. Trimming removed 5 bases from V and 1 base from J, with 11 bases in between.

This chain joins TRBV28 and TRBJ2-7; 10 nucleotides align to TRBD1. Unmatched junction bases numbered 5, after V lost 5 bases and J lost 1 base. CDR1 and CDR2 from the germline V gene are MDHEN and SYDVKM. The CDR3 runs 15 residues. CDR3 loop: CASSPPDRGSYEQYF. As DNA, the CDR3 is TGTGCCAGCAGTCCTCCGGACAGGGGGTCCTACGAGCAGTACTTC.

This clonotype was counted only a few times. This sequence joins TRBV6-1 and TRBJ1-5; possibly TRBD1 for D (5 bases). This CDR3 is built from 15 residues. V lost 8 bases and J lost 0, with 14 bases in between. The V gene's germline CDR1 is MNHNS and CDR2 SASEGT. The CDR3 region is CASLETAYSNQPQHF. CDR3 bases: TGTGCCAGCCTGGAGACAGCTTATAGCAATCAGCCCCAGCATTTT.

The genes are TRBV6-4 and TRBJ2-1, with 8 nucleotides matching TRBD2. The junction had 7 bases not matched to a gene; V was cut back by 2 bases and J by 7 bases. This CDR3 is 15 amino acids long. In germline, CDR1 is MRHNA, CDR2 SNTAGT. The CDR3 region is CASSDREGEGNEQFF. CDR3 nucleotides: TGTGCCAGCAGTGACCGGGAGGGCGAGGGGAATGAGCAGTTCTTC.

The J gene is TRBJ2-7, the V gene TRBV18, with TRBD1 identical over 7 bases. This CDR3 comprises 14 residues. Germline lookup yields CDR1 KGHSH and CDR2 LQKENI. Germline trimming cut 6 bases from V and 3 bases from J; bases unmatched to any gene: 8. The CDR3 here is CASSSGTEIYEQYF. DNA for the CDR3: TGTGCCAGCTCGTCCGGGACAGAGATCTACGAGCAGTACTTC.

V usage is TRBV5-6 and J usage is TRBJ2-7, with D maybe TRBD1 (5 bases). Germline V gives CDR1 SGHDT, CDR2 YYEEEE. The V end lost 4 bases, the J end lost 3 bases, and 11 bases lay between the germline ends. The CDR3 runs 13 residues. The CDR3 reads CASSPGILYEQYF. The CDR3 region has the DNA TGTGCCAGCAGCCCAGGGATCCTCTACGAGCAGTACTTC.

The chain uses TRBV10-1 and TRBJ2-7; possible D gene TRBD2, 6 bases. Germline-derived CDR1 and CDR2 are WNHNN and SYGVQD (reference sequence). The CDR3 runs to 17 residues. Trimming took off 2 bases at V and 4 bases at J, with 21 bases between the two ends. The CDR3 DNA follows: TGCGCCAGCAGTGAGCCCCGGAGGGGCCCGGCTAATTACGAGCAGTACTTC. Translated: CASSEPRRGPANYEQYF.

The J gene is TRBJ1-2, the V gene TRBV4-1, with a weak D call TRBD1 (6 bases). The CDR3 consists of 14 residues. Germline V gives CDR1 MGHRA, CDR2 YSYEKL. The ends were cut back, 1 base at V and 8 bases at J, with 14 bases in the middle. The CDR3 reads CASSQGQASGGYTF. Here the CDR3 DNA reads TGCGCCAGCAGCCAAGGACAGGCCTCCGGGGGCTACACCTTC.

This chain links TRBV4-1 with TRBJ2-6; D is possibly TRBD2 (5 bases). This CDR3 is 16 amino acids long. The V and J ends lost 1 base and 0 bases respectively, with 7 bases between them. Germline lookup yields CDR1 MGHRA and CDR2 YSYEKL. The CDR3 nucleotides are TGCGCCAGCAGCCAAGCTGAGGGCTCTGGGGCCAACGTCCTGACTTTC. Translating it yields CASSQAEGSGANVLTF.

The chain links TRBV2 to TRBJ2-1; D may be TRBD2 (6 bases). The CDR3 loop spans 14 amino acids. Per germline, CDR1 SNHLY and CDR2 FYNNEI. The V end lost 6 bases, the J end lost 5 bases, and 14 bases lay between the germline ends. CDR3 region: CASRWDSSNNEQFF. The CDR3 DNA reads TGTGCCAGCAGATGGGACTCGTCAAACAATGAGCAGTTCTTC.

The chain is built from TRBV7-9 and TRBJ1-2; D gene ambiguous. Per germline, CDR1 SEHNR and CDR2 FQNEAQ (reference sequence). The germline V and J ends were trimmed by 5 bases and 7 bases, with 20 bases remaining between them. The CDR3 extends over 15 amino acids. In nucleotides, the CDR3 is TGTGCCAGCAGCCGAGACCTGCGGGGTACCGGTGGCTACACCTTC. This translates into CASSRDLRGTGGYTF.

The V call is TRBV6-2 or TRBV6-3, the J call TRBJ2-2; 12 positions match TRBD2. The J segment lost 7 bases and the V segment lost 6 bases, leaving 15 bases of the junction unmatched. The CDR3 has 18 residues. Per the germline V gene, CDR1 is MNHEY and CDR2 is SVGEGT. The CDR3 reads CASRVLLPTSGGSGELFF. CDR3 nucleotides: TGTGCCAGCAGAGTCCTCCTTCCGACTAGCGGGGGTAGCGGGGAGCTGTTTTTT.

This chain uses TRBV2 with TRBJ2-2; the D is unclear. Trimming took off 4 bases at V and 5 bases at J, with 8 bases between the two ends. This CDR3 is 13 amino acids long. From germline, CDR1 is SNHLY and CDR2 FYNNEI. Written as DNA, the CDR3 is TGTGCCAGCAGTGGTTCCGGAACCGGGGAGCTGTTTTTT. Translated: CASSGSGTGELFF.

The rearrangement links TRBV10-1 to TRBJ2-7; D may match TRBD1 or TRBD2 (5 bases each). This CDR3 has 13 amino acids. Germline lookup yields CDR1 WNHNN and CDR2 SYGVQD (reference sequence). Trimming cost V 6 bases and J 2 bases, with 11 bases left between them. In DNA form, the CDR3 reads TGCGCCAGCAGGGGACGGACCCCCTACGAGCAGTACTTC. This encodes CASRGRTPYEQYF.

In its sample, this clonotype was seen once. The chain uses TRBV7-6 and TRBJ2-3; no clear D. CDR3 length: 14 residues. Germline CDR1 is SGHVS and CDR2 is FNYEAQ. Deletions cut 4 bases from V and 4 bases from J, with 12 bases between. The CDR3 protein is CASSSRLAADTQYF. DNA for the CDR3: TGTGCCAGCAGCTCCCGGTTAGCCGCAGATACGCAGTATTTT.

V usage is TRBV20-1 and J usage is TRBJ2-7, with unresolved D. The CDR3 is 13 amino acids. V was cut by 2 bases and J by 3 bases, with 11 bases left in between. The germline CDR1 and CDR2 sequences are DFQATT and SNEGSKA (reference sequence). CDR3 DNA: TGCAGTGCTAGACCCACCGTCAACTACGAGCAGTACTTC. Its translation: CSARPTVNYEQYF.

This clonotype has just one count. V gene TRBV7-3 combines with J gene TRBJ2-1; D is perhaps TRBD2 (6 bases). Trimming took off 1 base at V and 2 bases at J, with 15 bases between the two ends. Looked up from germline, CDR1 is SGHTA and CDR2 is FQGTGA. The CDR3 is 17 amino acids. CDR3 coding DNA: TGTGCCAGCAGCTTAAATGTGGGGGGTGGCCCCTACAATGAGCAGTTCTTC. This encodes CASSLNVGGGPYNEQFF.

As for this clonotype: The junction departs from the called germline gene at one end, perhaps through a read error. The CDR3 sequence: CASSLWAAHATNGKLFF. The CDR3 region has the DNA TGTGCCAGCAGCTTATGGGCGGCCCATGCAACTAATGGAAAACTGTTTTTT. The chain recombines TRBV11-2 with TRBJ1-4, with D uncertain. In germline, CDR1 is SGHAT, CDR2 FQNNGV. The CDR3 is 17 amino acids. Full variable domain (missing parts from reference TRBV11-2 and TRBJ1-4): EAGVAQSPRYKIIEKRQSVAFWCNPISGHATLYWYQQILGQGPKLLIQFQNNGVVDDSQLPKDRFSAERLKGVDSTLKIQPAKLEDSAVYLCASSLWAAHATNGKLFFGSGTQLSVL.

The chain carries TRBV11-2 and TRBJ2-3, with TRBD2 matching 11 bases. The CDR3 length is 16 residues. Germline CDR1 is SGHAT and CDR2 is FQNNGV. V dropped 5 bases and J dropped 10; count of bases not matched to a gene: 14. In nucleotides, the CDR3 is TGTGCCAGCAGCCCAGGACTAGCGGGCGCCCGAGAGTCGCAGTATTTT. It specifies CASSPGLAGARESQYF.

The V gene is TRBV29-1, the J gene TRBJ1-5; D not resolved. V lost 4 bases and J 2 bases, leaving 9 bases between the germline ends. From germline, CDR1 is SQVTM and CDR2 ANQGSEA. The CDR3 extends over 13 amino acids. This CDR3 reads CSVGESGNQPQHF. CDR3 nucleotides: TGCAGCGTTGGTGAGTCAGGCAATCAGCCCCAGCATTTT.

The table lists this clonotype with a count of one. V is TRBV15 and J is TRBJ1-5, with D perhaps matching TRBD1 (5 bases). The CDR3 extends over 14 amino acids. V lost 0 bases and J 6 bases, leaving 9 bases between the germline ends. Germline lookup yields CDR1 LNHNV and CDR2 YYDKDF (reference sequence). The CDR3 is CATSREGGAQPQHF. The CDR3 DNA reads TGTGCCACCAGCAGAGAGGGGGGTGCTCAGCCCCAGCATTTT.

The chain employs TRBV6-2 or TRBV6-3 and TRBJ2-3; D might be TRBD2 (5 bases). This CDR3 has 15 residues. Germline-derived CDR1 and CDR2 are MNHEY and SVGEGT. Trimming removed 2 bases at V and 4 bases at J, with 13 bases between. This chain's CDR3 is CASSYPSIGSDTQYF. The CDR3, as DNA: TGTGCCAGCAGTTACCCTAGCATTGGTTCAGATACGCAGTATTTT.